This TCR beta chain was recovered during a study of cytotoxic CD8 clonotypes in ibrutinib-treated CLL. Study-level information: Partial response occurred in 24 patients and complete response in 2; at median about 72 months, roughly 15 remained remitted and some 12 progressed. Response samples were taken after a median of approximately 11 months on treatment, range 6 to 36.

Sequenced by immunoSEQ multiplex PCR; TCRdb stores in-frame clones only, minus some. The sample shows 160,000 or so clones, 84% of them seen only once. The CDR3 is made up of 15 amino acids. The germline CDR1 and CDR2 sequences are SGHNT and YYREEE (reference sequence). Deletions cut 2 bases from V and 6 bases from J, with 18 bases between. Study observations and caveats: Public clonotypes occurred uncommonly; on treatment, they contracted or remained stable. Clonality went up at ibrutinib response and then declined back toward baseline at progression.

Note on this clone: The antigen is undetermined.

The J gene is TRBJ2-7, the V gene TRBV5-4, with D perhaps TRBD2 (6 bases). Source: PBMCs, taken after 24 months of ibrutinib treatment. This receptor was obtained from a human donor with chronic lymphocytic leukemia. The CDR3 protein is CASSFRGRERSEQYF. In DNA form, the CDR3 reads TGTGCCAGCAGCTTTCGGGGACGGGAGCGAAGCGAGCAGTACTTC.